The 6 T cell receptor beta chains below all came from one sample that was sequenced in a study of T cells after yellow fever vaccination. TCRdb reprocessed the 5' RACE reads via MiXCR and lists one record per CDR3 protein. The data contain under 50,000 distinct CDR3 sequences, 5.5% to 7.5% of them seen just once; the ten biggest clones take up 10%. Sequences were derived from PBMCs, either bulk or a sorted T-cell subset (CD4+, CD8+, memory, or dextramer-sorted; not recorded which), sampled 45 days after the yellow fever booster vaccination. The receptors come from a man under 40 who received the YFV17D yellow fever vaccine.

This clonotype has more than one count but fewer than ten. The V and J genes are TRBV29-1 and TRBJ2-7; 10 bases agree with TRBD2. There are 14 residues in the CDR3. CDR1 SQVTM and CDR2 ANQGSEA come from the germline V gene. With 6 bases clipped from V and 7 bases from J, the junction kept 12 bases outside the gene matches. The CDR3 DNA reads TGCAGCGTGGACCCTAGCGGGGGTTCGGGGGAGCAGTACTTC. It yields the protein CSVDPSGGSGEQYF.

V and J are TRBV5-1 and TRBJ2-5, with 10 bases fitting TRBD2. V lost 3 bases, J lost 0 bases, and 5 bases stayed unmatched. Germline V gene data show CDR1 as SGHRS and CDR2 as YFSETQ. The CDR3 is 16 residues long. The CDR3 sequence is CASSWRLAGDQETQYF. The CDR3, as DNA: TGCGCCAGCAGCTGGCGGCTAGCGGGGGACCAAGAGACCCAGTACTTC.

This clonotype was counted only a few times. The chain uses TRBV20-1 and TRBJ2-7; the D is unclear. With 3 bases removed from V and 1 base from J, the gap between germline ends came to 13 bases. In germline, CDR1 is DFQATT, CDR2 SNEGSKA (reference sequence). The CDR3 sequence is 14 residues long. The CDR3 DNA follows: TGCAGTGCTAGCGGGCTGGACCCATCCTACGAGCAGTACTTC. Its protein product is CSASGLDPSYEQYF.

In its sample, this clonotype was seen many times. The chain employs TRBV4-3 and TRBJ1-1; D is unresolved. Trimming removed 0 bases from V and 1 base from J, with 6 bases in between. This CDR3 has 14 residues. Germline assignment: CDR1 LGHNA and CDR2 YSLEER. DNA of the CDR3: TGCGCCAGCAGCCAAGATTCAGGGAACACTGAAGCTTTCTTT. Its protein product is CASSQDSGNTEAFF.

This clonotype showed up many times. The genes are TRBV10-2 and TRBJ2-5, with D uncertain. The CDR3 has 14 amino acids. Germline CDR1 is WSHSY and CDR2 is SAAADI. Trimming left V 3 bases short and J 4 bases short, with 12 bases between. CDR3 in DNA: TGCGCCAGCAGTGATTCCGTGACCCGAGAGACCCAGTACTTC. Residues: CASSDSVTRETQYF.

This clonotype was seen a handful of times. The chain links TRBV18 to TRBJ2-1, with 12 bases identical to TRBD2. The CDR3 sequence is 20 residues long. CDR1 and CDR2 from the germline V gene are KGHSH and LQKENI. Trimming at V came to 3 bases and at J to 2 bases, leaving 14 bases not matched to a gene. CDR3 residues: CASSPDRGRTSGMAYNEQFF. The CDR3 region has the DNA TGTGCCAGCTCACCTGACCGGGGACGGACTAGCGGGATGGCCTACAATGAGCAGTTCTTC. The full variable domain, completed using reference TRBV18 and TRBJ2-1, is NAGVMQNPRHLVRRRGQEARLRCSPMKGHSHVYWYRQLPEEGLKFMVYLQKENIIDESGMPKERFSAEFPKEGPSILRIQQVVRGDSAAYFCASSPDRGRTSGMAYNEQFFGPGTRLTVL.